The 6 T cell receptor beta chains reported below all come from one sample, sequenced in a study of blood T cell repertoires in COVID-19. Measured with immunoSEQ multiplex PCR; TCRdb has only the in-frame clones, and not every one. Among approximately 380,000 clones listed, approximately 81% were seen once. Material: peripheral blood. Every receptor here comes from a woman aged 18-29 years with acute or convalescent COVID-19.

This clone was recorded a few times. The CDR3 DNA reads as TGTGCCAGCAGCTTAACGACAGGGCGCAACTATGGCTACACCTTC. This sequence encodes CASSLTTGRNYGYTF. The genes are TRBV7-3 and TRBJ1-2; 7 bases are a match to TRBD1. V trimming: 0 bases; J trimming: 2 bases; junction bases outside the gene matches: 3. The length of the CDR3 is 15 residues. Germline V CDR1 and CDR2: SGHTA, FQGTGA.

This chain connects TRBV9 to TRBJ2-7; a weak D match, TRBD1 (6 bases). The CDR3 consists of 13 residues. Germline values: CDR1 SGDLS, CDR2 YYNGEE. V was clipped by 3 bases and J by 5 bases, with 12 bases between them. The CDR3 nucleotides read TGTGCCAGCAGCGCCACACCAGGGGACGAGCAGTACTTC. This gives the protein CASSATPGDEQYF.

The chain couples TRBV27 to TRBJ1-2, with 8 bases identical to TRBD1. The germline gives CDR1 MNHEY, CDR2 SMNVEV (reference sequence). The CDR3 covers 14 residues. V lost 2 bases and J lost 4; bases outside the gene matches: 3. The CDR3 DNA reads TGTGCCAGCAGTTTAGGACAGGGAGGCTATGGCTACACCTTC. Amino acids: CASSLGQGGYGYTF.

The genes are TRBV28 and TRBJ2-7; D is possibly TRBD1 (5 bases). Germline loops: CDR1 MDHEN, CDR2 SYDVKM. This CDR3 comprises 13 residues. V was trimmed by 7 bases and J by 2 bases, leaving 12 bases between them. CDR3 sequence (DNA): TGTGCCAGCATTCGGCAGGGTGCCTACGAGCAGTACTTC. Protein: CASIRQGAYEQYF. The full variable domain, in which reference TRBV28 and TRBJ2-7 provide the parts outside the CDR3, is DVKVTQSSRYLVKRTGEKVFLECVQDMDHENMFWYRQDPGLGLRLIYFSYDVKMKEKGDIPEGYSVSREKKERFSLILESASTNQTSMYLCASIRQGAYEQYFGPGTRLTVT.

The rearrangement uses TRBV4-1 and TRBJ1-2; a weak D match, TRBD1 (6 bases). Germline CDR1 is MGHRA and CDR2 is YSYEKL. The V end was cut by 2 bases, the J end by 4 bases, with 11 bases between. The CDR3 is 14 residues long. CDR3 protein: CASSQIQGSYGYTF. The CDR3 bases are TGCGCCAGCAGCCAAATACAGGGTAGCTATGGCTACACCTTC.

The CDR3 loop is CASSELRGSTYEQYF. CDR3 bases: TGTGCCAGCAGTGAATTGAGGGGGAGTACCTACGAGCAGTACTTC. This chain connects TRBV6-1 to TRBJ2-7; tentatively, D is TRBD1 (6 bases). The ends were cut back, 2 bases at V and 2 bases at J, with 13 bases in the middle. CDR1 is MNHNS, CDR2 SASEGT, per germline. The CDR3 totals 15 residues.